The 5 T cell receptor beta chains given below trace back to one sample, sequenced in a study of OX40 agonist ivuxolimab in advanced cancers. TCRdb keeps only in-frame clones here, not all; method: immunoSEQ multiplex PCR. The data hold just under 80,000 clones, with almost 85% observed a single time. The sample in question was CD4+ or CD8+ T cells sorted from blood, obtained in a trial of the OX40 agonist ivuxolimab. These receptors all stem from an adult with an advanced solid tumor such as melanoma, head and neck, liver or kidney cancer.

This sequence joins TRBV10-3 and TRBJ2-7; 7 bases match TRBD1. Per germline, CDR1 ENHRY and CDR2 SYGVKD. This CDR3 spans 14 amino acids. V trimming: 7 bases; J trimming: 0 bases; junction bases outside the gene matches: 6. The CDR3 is CAITGGQNSYEQYF. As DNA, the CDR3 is TGTGCCATCACTGGGGGACAGAACTCCTACGAGCAGTACTTC.

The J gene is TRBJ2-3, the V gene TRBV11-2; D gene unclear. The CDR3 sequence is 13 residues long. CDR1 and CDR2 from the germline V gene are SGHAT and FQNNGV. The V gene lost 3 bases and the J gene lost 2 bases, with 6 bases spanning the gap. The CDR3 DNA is TGTGCCAGCAGCTTCTCCCCCACAGATACGCAGTATTTT. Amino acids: CASSFSPTDTQYF.

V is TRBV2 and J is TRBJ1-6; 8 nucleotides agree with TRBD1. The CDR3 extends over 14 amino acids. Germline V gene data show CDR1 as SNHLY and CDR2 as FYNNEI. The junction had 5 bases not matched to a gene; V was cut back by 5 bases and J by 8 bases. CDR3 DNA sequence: TGTGCCAGCAGTACGACAGGGGCCTATTCACCCCTCCACTTT. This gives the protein CASSTTGAYSPLHF.

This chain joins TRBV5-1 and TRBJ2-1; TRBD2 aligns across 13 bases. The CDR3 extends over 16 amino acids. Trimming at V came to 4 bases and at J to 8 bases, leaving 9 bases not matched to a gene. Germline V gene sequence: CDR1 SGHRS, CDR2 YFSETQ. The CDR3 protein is CASSQPQLAGGYEQFF. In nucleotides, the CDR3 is TGCGCCAGCAGCCAACCCCAACTAGCGGGAGGGTATGAGCAGTTCTTC.

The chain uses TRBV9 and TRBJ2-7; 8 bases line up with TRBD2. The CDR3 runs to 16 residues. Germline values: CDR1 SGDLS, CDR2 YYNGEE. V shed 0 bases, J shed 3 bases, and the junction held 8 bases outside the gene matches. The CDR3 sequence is CASSVGGTSANYEQYF. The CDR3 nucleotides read TGTGCCAGCAGCGTAGGTGGGACTAGTGCGAACTACGAGCAGTACTTC.